The 15 T cell receptor beta chains below come from one sample, sequenced in a study of T-cell memory formation after mild COVID-19. MiXCR, applied by TCRdb to the 5' RACE reads, yields one record per CDR3 protein. The sample lists about 560,000 distinct CDR3 sequences, around 15% seen once, with just over 8% in the top ten. Sequencing used PBMCs or a T cell subset sorted from them (not recorded which). Receptors originate from an adult woman who had mild COVID-19 (a few samples of this study predate the infection). Cell type and time point are not known.

This clonotype was found a few times. The rearrangement links TRBV7-2 to TRBJ2-3; tentative D call: TRBD2 (5 bases). V gave up 4 bases and J gave up 4 bases, with 12 bases separating them. CDR3 length: 14 amino acids. Per germline, CDR1 SGHTA and CDR2 FQGNSA. CDR3: CASSSGRGSDTQYF. CDR3 in DNA: TGTGCCAGCAGCTCCGGACGGGGTTCAGATACGCAGTATTTT.

This clonotype was observed a handful of times. The V and J genes are TRBV7-3 and TRBJ1-2; 9 bases are shared with TRBD1. The CDR3 is made up of 15 amino acids. Germline V gene sequence: CDR1 SGHTA, CDR2 FQGTGA. V lost 5 bases, J lost 2 bases, and 6 bases stayed unmatched. For the CDR3, the DNA is TGTGCCAGCAGCCCCCAGGGGACAGGGAACTATGGCTACACCTTC. It is translated as CASSPQGTGNYGYTF.

This chain links TRBV12-3 or TRBV12-4 with TRBJ1-1; 9 bases align to TRBD1. The CDR3 totals 15 residues. V was pared by 5 bases and J by 1 base, with 5 bases of the junction left unmatched. CDR3 sequence reads: CASSPGTGWNTEAFF. In nucleotides, the CDR3 is TGTGCCAGCAGTCCCGGGACAGGGTGGAACACTGAAGCTTTCTTT.

This clonotype was counted a few times. The V call is TRBV6-2 or TRBV6-3, the J call TRBJ1-5; unclear D gene. V shed 4 bases and J shed 2 bases, with 9 bases lying between them. Germline V gene data show CDR1 as MNHEY and CDR2 as SVGEGT. The CDR3 consists of 14 residues. The CDR3 nucleotides are TGTGCCAGCAGTTTTATCGGTCGCAATCAGCCCCAGCATTTT. It translates to CASSFIGRNQPQHF.

This clonotype was detected a few times. This chain joins TRBV9 and TRBJ2-3, with D possibly called TRBD1 or TRBD2 (5 bases each). Germline V gives CDR1 SGDLS, CDR2 YYNGEE. V was trimmed by 0 bases and J by 5 bases, leaving 16 bases between them. This CDR3 is built from 16 residues. Written as DNA, the CDR3 is TGTGCCAGCAGCGTAGGAGGAGCAGGGACGATAGATACGCAGTATTTT. As protein: CASSVGGAGTIDTQYF.

There are a few counts of this clonotype. The chain carries TRBV6-1 and TRBJ2-1; D tentatively fits TRBD1 or TRBD2 (5 bases each). CDR1 and CDR2 from the germline V gene are MNHNS and SASEGT. V gave up 2 bases and J gave up 6 bases, with 8 bases separating them. The CDR3 runs to 13 residues. The CDR3 nucleotides read TGTGCCAGCAGTGAACCAGGGAGCAATGAGCAGTTCTTC. Its translation: CASSEPGSNEQFF.

The chain links TRBV5-1 to TRBJ2-1, with 10 positions matching TRBD2. Losses at the gene ends were 1 base for V and 7 bases for J; bases not matched to a gene: 5. The CDR3 is 15 amino acids. Germline assignment: CDR1 SGHRS and CDR2 YFSETQ. This chain's CDR3 is CASSLQRGGSNEQFF. The CDR3 DNA reads as TGCGCCAGCAGCTTGCAGCGGGGGGGCTCAAATGAGCAGTTCTTC.

In its sample, this clonotype was seen a few times. The chain recombines TRBV9 with TRBJ2-2; D ambiguous. Trimming left V 1 base short and J 4 bases short, with 8 bases between. Germline assignment: CDR1 SGDLS and CDR2 YYNGEE. The CDR3 sequence is 14 residues long. The CDR3 protein is CASSVRNPTGELFF. The CDR3 DNA follows: TGTGCCAGCAGCGTACGCAACCCCACCGGGGAGCTGTTTTTT.

The rearrangement uses TRBV6-2 or TRBV6-3 and TRBJ1-1, with D perhaps matching TRBD1 (6 bases). V lost 2 bases, J lost 4 bases, and 14 bases lay in between. The CDR3 has 15 amino acids. Germline CDR1 and CDR2: MNHEY and SVGEGT. This CDR3 reads CASSYRRTGSTEAFF. The CDR3 nucleotides read TGTGCCAGCAGTTACCGAAGAACAGGGAGCACTGAAGCTTTCTTT.

This clonotype has a handful of counts. V gene TRBV15 combines with J gene TRBJ2-1; D is unresolved. The CDR3 covers 14 residues. The V and J ends lost 1 base and 0 bases respectively, with 4 bases between them. Per germline, CDR1 LNHNV and CDR2 YYDKDF (reference sequence). The CDR3 nucleotides are TGTGCCACCAGCAGAGGGTTCTCCTACAATGAGCAGTTCTTC. The encoded protein is CATSRGFSYNEQFF.

The chain carries TRBV11-1 and TRBJ1-1; 11 positions agree with TRBD1. V shed 3 bases, J shed 4 bases, and the junction held 4 bases outside the gene matches. Germline CDR1 SGHAT, CDR2 FQDESV (reference sequence). The CDR3 runs to 15 residues. The CDR3 sequence is CASSFGTGGFTEAFF. The CDR3 nucleotides read TGTGCCAGCAGCTTTGGGACAGGGGGGTTCACTGAAGCTTTCTTT.

The chain combines TRBV25-1 with TRBJ1-1; D gene ambiguous. The CDR3 has 14 residues. V lost 3 bases and J 1 base, leaving 9 bases between the germline ends. Germline V gene data show CDR1 as MGHDK and CDR2 as SYGVNS. The CDR3 nucleotides read TGTGCCAGCAGTGACCCCAGAACGAACACTGAAGCTTTCTTT. Its translation is CASSDPRTNTEAFF.

This clonotype was observed a few times. This chain links TRBV13 with TRBJ1-1; possible D gene TRBD1, 5 bases. Trimming removed 5 bases from V and 6 bases from J, with 13 bases in between. Germline CDR1 reads PRHDT; CDR2 reads FYEKMQ (reference sequence). The CDR3 extends over 13 amino acids. The CDR3 loop reads CASSPPGPAEAFF. The CDR3, as DNA: TGTGCCAGCAGCCCCCCGGGGCCCGCTGAAGCTTTCTTT.

This clonotype was seen only a few times. The rearrangement links TRBV20-1 to TRBJ2-3; a weak D match, TRBD2 (5 bases). This CDR3 has 12 residues. Looked up from germline, CDR1 is DFQATT and CDR2 is SNEGSKA (reference sequence). V lost 3 bases, J lost 5 bases, and 9 bases lay in between. The CDR3 DNA reads TGCAGTGCTAGGCCCGGGGTAGATACGCAGTATTTT. Protein: CSARPGVDTQYF.

This clonotype was found a few times. The CDR3 sequence is CASSFRVATQYF. As DNA, the CDR3 is TGTGCCAGCAGTTTCAGGGTGGCTACGCAGTATTTT. The chain uses TRBV12-3 or TRBV12-4 and TRBJ2-3; tentative D call: TRBD1 (5 bases). This CDR3 spans 12 amino acids. V was clipped by 3 bases and J by 8 bases, with 9 bases between them.